These T cell receptor beta chains were read from a single sample in a study of blood T cell repertoires in COVID-19. Some clones are missing from TCRdb's copy, which holds only in-frame ones; the method was immunoSEQ multiplex PCR. The table shows 310,000 or so clones, with around 90% occurring only once. The sample comprised peripheral blood. The receptor set was obtained from a man between 45 and 60 years old with active or convalescent COVID-19. The CDR3 runs from the conserved cysteine through the conserved F or W. The order of the fields is V gene, clone size, J gene, CDR3 length, D gene, CDR3 protein, CDR3 DNA. A D gene is named only where the DNA matches it firmly. The size of a clone is reported for some rows only, either as once, few or many, or as a class for expanded clones.

v_gene: TRBV6-5; abundance: -; j_gene: TRBJ1-1; len: 13; d_gene: -; CDR3aa: CASRSTGRGDAFF; CDR3nt: TGTGCCAGCAGGTCGACAGGAAGGGGTGACGCTTTCTTT
v_gene: TRBV7-9; abundance: once; j_gene: TRBJ2-7; len: 12; d_gene: -; CDR3aa: CASGLDSYEQYF; CDR3nt: TGTGCCAGCGGTCTAGATTCCTACGAGCAGTACTTC
v_gene: TRBV27; abundance: -; j_gene: TRBJ1-6; len: 15; d_gene: -; CDR3aa: CASSLQGPTNSPLHF; CDR3nt: TGTGCCAGCAGTTTGCAGGGGCCGACCAATTCACCCCTCCACTTT
v_gene: TRBV19; abundance: once; j_gene: TRBJ1-5; len: 14; d_gene: TRBD1; CDR3aa: CASSGQGGNQPQHF; CDR3nt: TGTGCCAGTAGCGGACAGGGTGGCAATCAGCCCCAGCATTTT
v_gene: TRBV27; abundance: -; j_gene: TRBJ2-7; len: 14; d_gene: TRBD1; CDR3aa: CASSFGRQGYEQYF; CDR3nt: TGTGCCAGCAGTTTTGGGCGACAGGGCTACGAGCAGTACTTC
v_gene: TRBV7-3; abundance: -; j_gene: TRBJ2-6; len: 17; d_gene: -; CDR3aa: CASSLRQGGSGANVLTF; CDR3nt: TGTGCCAGCAGCCTGCGGCAGGGGGGTTCCGGGGCCAACGTCCTGACTTTC
v_gene: TRBV2; abundance: -; j_gene: TRBJ1-3; len: 12; d_gene: -; CDR3aa: CASSEGRNTIYF; CDR3nt: TGTGCCAGCAGTGAAGGGCGAAACACCATATATTTT
v_gene: TRBV18; abundance: -; j_gene: TRBJ2-3; len: 16; d_gene: TRBD2; CDR3aa: CASSPLSGGALDTQYF; CDR3nt: TGTGCCAGCTCACCGCTTAGCGGGGGGGCCCTAGATACGCAGTATTTT
v_gene: TRBV27; abundance: -; j_gene: TRBJ2-7; len: 13; d_gene: -; CDR3aa: CASSQLTGGEQYF; CDR3nt: TGTGCCAGCAGTCAACTCACAGGCGGCGAGCAGTACTTC
v_gene: TRBV7-2; abundance: -; j_gene: TRBJ2-5; len: 15; d_gene: -; CDR3aa: CASSFRLATKETQYF; CDR3nt: TGTGCCAGCAGCTTTAGGCTAGCGACTAAAGAGACCCAGTACTTC
v_gene: TRBV2; abundance: -; j_gene: TRBJ1-1; len: 14; d_gene: -; CDR3aa: CASSSGTGKAEAFF; CDR3nt: TGTGCCAGCAGTTCAGGAACTGGAAAGGCTGAAGCTTTCTTT
v_gene: TRBV4-1; abundance: -; j_gene: TRBJ1-2; len: 18; d_gene: -; CDR3aa: CASSQGQGRVRRLNGYTF; CDR3nt: TGCGCCAGCAGCCAAGGGCAGGGTCGGGTCAGGCGCTTAAATGGCTACACCTTC
v_gene: TRBV6-5; abundance: -; j_gene: TRBJ2-2; len: 15; d_gene: -; CDR3aa: CASSYSEVSAGELFF; CDR3nt: TGTGCCAGCAGTTACTCGGAGGTATCCGCCGGGGAGCTGTTTTTT
v_gene: TRBV2; abundance: -; j_gene: TRBJ2-6; len: 17; d_gene: TRBD1; CDR3aa: CASRGETGVSGANVLTF; CDR3nt: TGTGCCAGCAGGGGGGAGACAGGGGTCTCTGGGGCCAACGTCCTGACTTTC
v_gene: TRBV19; abundance: -; j_gene: TRBJ1-3; len: 14; d_gene: -; CDR3aa: CASISGGSGNTIYF; CDR3nt: TGTGCCAGTATCTCCGGGGGCTCTGGAAACACCATATATTTT
v_gene: TRBV5-1; abundance: -; j_gene: TRBJ1-4; len: 16; d_gene: -; CDR3aa: CASRPRGSATNEKLFF; CDR3nt: TGCGCCAGCAGGCCTCGAGGATCGGCAACTAATGAAAAACTGTTTTTT
v_gene: TRBV7-2; abundance: -; j_gene: TRBJ1-6; len: 17; d_gene: -; CDR3aa: CASSVGQGSPIYSPLHF; CDR3nt: TGTGCCAGCAGCGTGGGACAAGGGAGCCCAATTTATTCCCCCCTCCACTTT
v_gene: TRBV19; abundance: -; j_gene: TRBJ1-1; len: 15; d_gene: TRBD1; CDR3aa: CASSVEGAKKTEAFF; CDR3nt: TGTGCCAGTAGTGTAGAGGGGGCGAAGAAGACTGAAGCTTTCTTT
v_gene: TRBV29-1; abundance: few; j_gene: TRBJ2-3; len: 16; d_gene: TRBD1; CDR3aa: CSVPKGTGGSTDTQYF; CDR3nt: TGCAGCGTACCCAAGGGGACAGGGGGGAGCACAGATACGCAGTATTTT
v_gene: TRBV10-3; abundance: -; j_gene: TRBJ1-5; len: 17; d_gene: -; CDR3aa: CAISPRPSQGNSQPQHF; CDR3nt: TGTGCCATCAGTCCCCGCCCTAGTCAGGGGAATAGTCAGCCCCAGCATTTT